What follows are 16 T cell receptor beta chains derived from one specimen sequenced in a study of T cell changes during pregnancy in multiple sclerosis. TCRdb's table, derived via immunoSEQ multiplex PCR, lists solely in-frame clones and lacks some. This table holds tens of thousands of clones, about 96% found once. The starting material was CD8+ T cells from peripheral blood mononuclear cells, obtained after pregnancy. The receptors here all came from a female donor with multiple sclerosis, enrolled in a pregnancy study.

The rearrangement uses TRBV13 and TRBJ2-2, with a possible D match to TRBD1 (6 bases). Germline V gene data show CDR1 as PRHDT and CDR2 as FYEKMQ (reference sequence). The CDR3 consists of 15 residues. V was shortened by 8 bases and J by 4 bases, with 17 bases between the two germline ends. CDR3 sequence reads: CASHVGGGSTGELFF. As DNA, the CDR3 is TGTGCCAGCCACGTAGGGGGTGGGAGCACCGGGGAGCTGTTTTTT.

This clone was detected once. The chain combines TRBV6-5 with TRBJ1-2; a weak D match, TRBD1 (6 bases). CDR1 is MNHEY, CDR2 SVGAGI, per germline. The CDR3 contains 15 residues. Trimming removed 4 bases at V and 3 bases at J, with 15 bases between. The CDR3 DNA is TGTGCCAGCAGTTCCTCAACAGGGAGGGACTATGGCTACACCTTC. This translates into CASSSSTGRDYGYTF.

J is TRBJ1-1 and V is TRBV28, with D possibly TRBD1 on 6 matching bases. Trimming pared 3 bases from V and 4 bases from J, leaving 12 bases between. Germline lookup yields CDR1 MDHEN and CDR2 SYDVKM. This CDR3 has 14 amino acids. CDR3 region: CASSLGQGTTEAFF. The CDR3 DNA reads as TGTGCCAGCAGTTTGGGGCAGGGGACCACTGAAGCTTTCTTT.

The chain uses TRBV7-9 and TRBJ2-1, with 7 bases fitting TRBD2. The germline gives CDR1 SEHNR, CDR2 FQNEAQ (reference sequence). After removal of 1 base from V and 3 bases from J, the junction contained 12 bases not matched to a gene. The CDR3 extends over 18 amino acids. CDR3 DNA sequence: TGTGCCAGCAGCTTAGATATCGCTAGCGGAGACTACTACAATGAGCAGTTCTTC. This translates into CASSLDIASGDYYNEQFF.

The V call is TRBV28, the J call TRBJ1-5; D is uncertain. CDR3 length equals 13 residues. Trimming took off 4 bases at V and 7 bases at J, with 11 bases between the two ends. CDR1 and CDR2 (germline): MDHEN, SYDVKM. This CDR3 is CASSSRTGQPQHF. CDR3 nucleotide sequence: TGTGCCAGCAGTTCACGGACGGGGCAGCCCCAGCATTTT.

This clone came up once. The chain links TRBV19 to TRBJ2-1; D remains unclear. There are 12 residues in the CDR3. V was trimmed by 5 bases and J by 7 bases, leaving 9 bases between them. The V gene's germline CDR1 is LNHDA and CDR2 SQIVND (reference sequence). The CDR3 region has the DNA TGTGCCAGTAGTCCCACCGGTAATGAGCAGTTCTTC. Translation: CASSPTGNEQFF.

The V gene is TRBV28, the J gene TRBJ1-4; D not certain. Germline V gene lookup returns CDR1 MDHEN and CDR2 SYDVKM. This CDR3 has 15 amino acids. V gave up 9 bases and J gave up 2 bases, with 16 bases separating them. CDR3 sequence reads: CASNPFLGTNEKLFF. DNA of the CDR3: TGTGCCAGTAACCCCTTCCTGGGCACTAATGAAAAACTGTTTTTT.

The V call is TRBV7-9, the J call TRBJ2-3; 9 bases fit TRBD1. This CDR3 contains 15 residues. Germline CDR1 and CDR2: SEHNR and FQNEAQ (reference sequence). The V gene end was trimmed by 7 bases and the J gene end by 2 bases; junction bases not matched to a gene: 7. CDR3 bases: TGTGCCAGCATGTGGGGGACAGGGCTCACAGATACGCAGTATTTT. Amino acid sequence: CASMWGTGLTDTQYF.

This clone was seen a single time. The chain carries TRBV7-9 and TRBJ1-5; 8 bases are a match to TRBD1. The CDR3 is made up of 12 amino acids. With V trimmed by 5 bases and J by 6 bases, 0 bases remained unmatched. The V gene's germline CDR1 is SEHNR and CDR2 FQNEAQ (reference sequence). CDR3 DNA: TGTGCCAGCAGCGACAGGGGTCAGCCCCAGCATTTT. This gives the protein CASSDRGQPQHF. Drawing the rest from reference TRBV7-9 and TRBJ1-5, the complete variable domain is DTGVSQNPRHKITKRGQNVTFRCDPISEHNRLYWYRQTLGQGPEFLTYFQNEAQLEKSRLLSDRFSAERPKGSFSTLEIQRTEQGDSAMYLCASSDRGQPQHFGDGTRLSIL.

V is TRBV7-2 and J is TRBJ1-1, with D uncertain. The V gene's germline CDR1 is SGHTA and CDR2 FQGNSA. The CDR3 spans 14 residues. V shed 3 bases and J shed 0 bases, with 8 bases lying between them. The CDR3 DNA follows: TGTGCCAGCAGCTTTCTTACTATGAACACTGAAGCTTTCTTT. Its translation: CASSFLTMNTEAFF.

Written as DNA, the CDR3 is TGTGCCAGCAGCTTTATGACAGGGGCCGGTGAAAAACTGTTTTTT. Residues: CASSFMTGAGEKLFF. The V gene is TRBV11-2, the J gene TRBJ1-4; 8 nucleotides line up with TRBD1. The germline CDR1 and CDR2 sequences are SGHAT and FQNNGV. The CDR3 length is 15 residues. V dropped 3 bases and J dropped 7; count of bases not matched to a gene: 7.

The rearrangement links TRBV29-1 to TRBJ2-7; the D gene is possibly TRBD1 (6 bases). The CDR3 loop spans 12 amino acids. Germline CDR1 is SQVTM and CDR2 is ANQGSEA. V lost 5 bases, J lost 4 bases, and 12 bases lay in between. CDR3 bases: TGCAGCGTTAATACGGACAGATACGAGCAGTACTTC. This gives the protein CSVNTDRYEQYF.

This clone has more than one count but fewer than ten. This chain joins TRBV7-3 and TRBJ1-1, with TRBD1 matching 9 bases. The germline CDR1 and CDR2 sequences are SGHTA and FQGTGA. The CDR3 loop spans 13 amino acids. The junction had 1 base not matched to a gene; V was cut back by 5 bases and J by 3 bases. As DNA, the CDR3 is TGTGCCAGCAGCCGGGACAGGGACACTGAAGCTTTCTTT. Translated, it gives CASSRDRDTEAFF.

The chain combines TRBV28 with TRBJ1-4, with 7 bases that match TRBD1. The germline V gene encodes CDR1 MDHEN and CDR2 SYDVKM. The CDR3 has 13 residues. The trim removed 8 bases at V and 4 bases at J, leaving 4 bases unmatched. CDR3 DNA sequence: TGTGCCAGCTGGCAGGGGGGTAATGAAAAACTGTTTTTT. It encodes CASWQGGNEKLFF.

The chain employs TRBV27 and TRBJ2-2; 12 bases agree with TRBD2. J gave up 3 bases and V 5 bases, and 4 bases lay outside the gene matches. CDR1 MNHEY and CDR2 SMNVEV come from the germline V gene (reference sequence). The length of the CDR3 is 16 residues. The CDR3 loop reads CASSTPSGRDTGELFF. The CDR3 DNA is TGTGCCAGCAGTACCCCTAGCGGGAGGGACACCGGGGAGCTGTTTTTT.

The chain has TRBV7-2 and TRBJ2-7; 12 nucleotides match TRBD2. Trimming cost V 5 bases and J 1 base; bases outside gene matches: 3. The CDR3 runs 15 residues. CDR1 is SGHTA, CDR2 FQGNSA, per germline. The CDR3 spells CASSNGLAGSYEQYF. The CDR3 DNA is TGTGCCAGCAGCAACGGACTAGCGGGATCCTACGAGCAGTACTTC.